Listed below are T cell receptor beta chains from one sample, sequenced in a study of blood T cell repertoires in COVID-19. Sequencing was performed with immunoSEQ multiplex PCR; in TCRdb, only in-frame clones are kept and a portion is missing. The table shows around 60,000 clones, with roughly 77% occurring only once. Specimen: peripheral blood. These receptors were collected from a man at least 80 years old with acute or convalescent COVID-19. Each CDR3 is given with its conserved first and last residue. The D gene is left open where the match is weak. Size tells how often a clone was seen (once, few, many) or the class of an expanded clone, and some rows leave it out.

>.|TRBV6-5|.|TRBJ1-4
TGTGCCGGCCAGCGTCAAGCTAATGAAAAACTGTTTTTT
CAGQRQANEKLFF
>TRBD2|TRBV18|.|TRBJ2-2
TGTGCCAGCTCCCAAAGGGCTAGCGGCAACACCGGGGAGCTGTTTTTT
CASSQRASGNTGELFF
>TRBD1|TRBV7-8|.|TRBJ1-2
TGTGCCAGCAGCTTGGGACAGAACTATGGCTACACCTTC
CASSLGQNYGYTF
>.|TRBV3-1/TRBV3-2|.|TRBJ1-5
TGTGCCAGCAGCCAAGTAAGAGAACAGCCCCAGCATTTT
CASSQVREQPQHF
>TRBD1|TRBV5-8|few|TRBJ2-1
TGTGCCAGCAGCTCTTACAGGGGTGGCAATGAGCAGTTCTTC
CASSSYRGGNEQFF
>.|TRBV7-2|.|TRBJ2-5
TGTGCCAGCAGTAGGAGCGGGCCCCAAGAGACCCAGTACTTC
CASSRSGPQETQYF
>.|TRBV6-6|.|TRBJ1-1
TGTGCCAGCCGGCCGAGGGGGACTGAAGCTTTCTTT
CASRPRGTEAFF
>.|TRBV3-1/TRBV3-2|.|TRBJ1-3
TGTGCCAGCAGCCCCTTTGGGGCAGTAGGAAACACCATATATTTT
CASSPFGAVGNTIYF
>.|TRBV5-1|once|TRBJ2-2
TGCGCCAGCAGCTTAATAGGATTTACCCGCAACAGGGCCGGGGAGCTGTTTTTT
CASSLIGFTRNRAGELFF
>.|TRBV7-2|.|TRBJ1-6
TGTGCCAGCAGCTTAGGGGGCGGAAGCAGGGCACCCCTCCACTTT
CASSLGGGSRAPLHF
>TRBD1|TRBV25-1|.|TRBJ1-1
TGTGCCAGCAGTGATTCGAGACAGGGAGAAACTGAAGCTTTCTTT
CASSDSRQGETEAFF
>.|TRBV15|.|TRBJ2-3
TGTGCCACCAGCAGAGCCCCAGGTTCCGATACGCAGTATTTT
CATSRAPGSDTQYF
>.|TRBV7-7|.|TRBJ2-1
TGTGCTAGCAGCTTGGGCCCAGACAATGAGCAGTTCTTC
CASSLGPDNEQFF
>.|TRBV6-5|.|TRBJ1-2
TGTGCCAGCAGGACCAGAGGGTTGGCCAACTATGGCTACACCTTC
CASRTRGLANYGYTF
>TRBD1|TRBV27|.|TRBJ1-1
TGTGCCAGCAGTTTATCTCTGGGGATCGGGGGACAGCTGAACACTGAAGCTTTCTTT
CASSLSLGIGGQLNTEAFF
>.|TRBV18|.|TRBJ1-2
TGTGCCAGCTCACGGGAGGCCAGCCGAGACTATGGCTACACCTTC
CASSREASRDYGYTF
>.|TRBV7-8|once|TRBJ1-4
TGTGCCAGCAGCTTAGTCCGGGATCGGGGTGAAAAACTGTTTTTT
CASSLVRDRGEKLFF
>TRBD1|TRBV3-1/TRBV3-2|.|TRBJ1-3
TGTGCCAGCAGCCCAGGGACAGCAACATTCTCTGGAAACACCATATATTTT
CASSPGTATFSGNTIYF
>.|TRBV21-1|.|TRBJ1-2
TGTGCCAGCAGCAAACAGGGTCGGGGCTACACCTTC
CASSKQGRGYTF
>.|TRBV6-5|.|TRBJ2-7
TGTGCCAGCAGTTACTCGGAGGCCGTGGGCATTTTCGAGCAGTACTTC
CASSYSEAVGIFEQYF
>TRBD2|TRBV19|.|TRBJ2-1
TGTGCCAGTAGTATTCTAGCGGGGAGACCCAATGAGCAGTTCTTC
CASSILAGRPNEQFF
>TRBD2|TRBV11-2|.|TRBJ2-1
TGTGCCAGCAGCTTAGATCTCTTGAGGGACTACCTTGAGAATGAGCAGTTCTTC
CASSLDLLRDYLENEQFF
>.|TRBV2|.|TRBJ1-6
TGTGCCAGCAAGGAGAGCTCCTATAATTCACCCCTCCACTTT
CASKESSYNSPLHF
>.|TRBV5-8|.|TRBJ1-5
TGTGCCAGCAGCTTGGAAAAGACAGGAGGACATAGCAATCAGCCCCAGCATTTT
CASSLEKTGGHSNQPQHF
>TRBD2|TRBV19|few|TRBJ2-7
TGTGCCAGTAGTATAGGGGGAGCGGGAGAGGACTCCTACGAGCAGTACTTC
CASSIGGAGEDSYEQYF
>TRBD1|TRBV2|once|TRBJ1-2
TGTGCCAGCATGGGACAGGGCGGCTATGGCTACACCTTC
CASMGQGGYGYTF
>TRBD1|TRBV18|.|TRBJ1-4
TGTGCCAGCTCGATAGACAGGGGCGGCGAAAAACTGTTTTTT
CASSIDRGGEKLFF
>.|TRBV19|.|TRBJ1-1
TGTGCCAGTAGTCCCGCTAGGGGTAGGGGCACTGAAGCTTTCTTT
CASSPARGRGTEAFF
>TRBD2|TRBV2|few|TRBJ2-2
TGTGCCAGCAATAGCGGGGGGGCCACCGGGGAGCTGTTTTTT
CASNSGGATGELFF
>.|TRBV6-6|.|TRBJ1-2
TGTGCCAGCAGCCGACCCGACAGAAAAGAAATTAACTATGGCTACACCTTC
CASSRPDRKEINYGYTF
>TRBD1|TRBV10-2|.|TRBJ2-2
TGCGCCAGCAGTGGGCTCACAGGGCAGGGGGCTGGCACCGGGGAGCTGTTTTTT
CASSGLTGQGAGTGELFF
>.|TRBV11-3|.|TRBJ1-4
TGTGCCAGCAGCACCTCGGATGAAAAACTGTTTTTT
CASSTSDEKLFF
>TRBD1|TRBV18|.|TRBJ1-1
TGTGCCAGCTCATCGGGCAGGGGGATGAACACTGAAGCTTTCTTT
CASSSGRGMNTEAFF
>.|TRBV3-1/TRBV3-2|.|TRBJ1-2
TGTGCCAGCAGCCAGCCTCAAGGAGTCGGCTACACCTTC
CASSQPQGVGYTF
>TRBD1|TRBV4-1|few|TRBJ2-7
TGCGCCAGCAGTAAACGGACAGGGGCCTACGAGCAGTACTTC
CASSKRTGAYEQYF
>.|TRBV19|.|TRBJ1-5
TGTGCCAGTAGTATCAACCAGGATCACCCCCAGCATTTT
CASSINQDHPQHF
>TRBD1|TRBV19|.|TRBJ1-3
TGTGCCAGTAGCGCCCGGGACAGAGCCTCAAACACCATATATTTT
CASSARDRASNTIYF
>.|TRBV9|.|TRBJ2-3
TGTGCCAGCAGCGGAGGACAGCCCACAGATACGCAGTATTTT
CASSGGQPTDTQYF
>TRBD1|TRBV2|.|TRBJ1-5
TGTGCCAGCAGTGCACGGGACAGGGTATATAGCAATCAGCCCCAGCATTTT
CASSARDRVYSNQPQHF
>.|TRBV3-1/TRBV3-2|.|TRBJ2-3
TGTGCCAGCAGCCTCCAGACAGTCACAGATACGCAGTATTTT
CASSLQTVTDTQYF
>.|TRBV12-3/TRBV12-4|.|TRBJ1-3
TGTGCCAGCAGTTCCGCGGGCGGAAACACCATATATTTT
CASSSAGGNTIYF